The T cell receptor beta chain under discussion was sequenced for a study of cytomegalovirus exposure and HLA in healthy donors. Both 60 Vbeta primers and 13 Jbeta primers went into the PCR. The data were produced by immunoSEQ multiplex PCR, yet TCRdb's version contains in-frame clones alone and is incomplete. The table lists about 150,000 clones, roughly four fifths of them singletons. Source material: PBMCs. The origin of this receptor is a man aged 25 to 40 in good health and CMV-seronegative.

Here the CDR3 reads CAISQGGERTDTQYF. The CDR3 nucleotides are TGTGCCATCAGTCAAGGAGGCGAACGCACAGATACGCAGTATTTT. The chain employs TRBV10-3 and TRBJ2-3, with TRBD2 as a possible D gene (5 bases). This CDR3 has 15 amino acids. The germline V and J ends were trimmed by 5 bases and 1 base, with 13 bases remaining between them. The germline V gene encodes CDR1 ENHRY and CDR2 SYGVKD.